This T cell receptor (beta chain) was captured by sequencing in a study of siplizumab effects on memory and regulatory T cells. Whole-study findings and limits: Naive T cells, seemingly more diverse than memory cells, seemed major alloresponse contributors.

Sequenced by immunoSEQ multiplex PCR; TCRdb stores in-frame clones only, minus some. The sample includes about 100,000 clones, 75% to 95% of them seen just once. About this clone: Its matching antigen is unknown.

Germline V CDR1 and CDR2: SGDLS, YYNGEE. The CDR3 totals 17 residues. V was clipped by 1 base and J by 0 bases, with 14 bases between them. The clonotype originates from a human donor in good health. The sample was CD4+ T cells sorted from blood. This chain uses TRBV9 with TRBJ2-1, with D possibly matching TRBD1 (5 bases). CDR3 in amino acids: CASSVKSGFSSYNEQFF. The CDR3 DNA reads TGTGCCAGCAGCGTAAAATCAGGGTTCAGCTCCTACAATGAGCAGTTCTTC.